Listed here are 30 T cell receptor beta chains from one sample, sequenced in a study of T cell changes during pregnancy in multiple sclerosis. Assay: immunoSEQ multiplex PCR; the TCRdb copy retains only in-frame clones and omits some. Of 45,000 to 70,000 clones in the sample, 92% were seen once. The starting material was CD4+ T cells from peripheral blood mononuclear cells, obtained after pregnancy. These receptors came from a female donor in good health, enrolled as a control in a pregnancy study.

A single count supports this clone. Its ends do not fully match the called genes, so a read error is possible. CDR3 in amino acids: CASSLYTEQFF. DNA for the CDR3: TGTGCCAGCAGTTTATACACTGAGCAGTTCTTC. The genes are TRBV28 and TRBJ2-1; D is unclear. The CDR3 loop spans 11 amino acids. CDR1 and CDR2 (germline): MDHEN, SYDVKM.

The count of this clone is one. The V and J genes are TRBV7-9 and TRBJ2-5, with D tentatively TRBD2 (7 bases). Germline CDR1 and CDR2: SEHNR and FQNEAQ (reference sequence). V was trimmed by 5 bases and J by 1 base, leaving 17 bases between them. The length of the CDR3 is 16 residues. CDR3 loop: CASSLAGGAAQETQYF. Here the CDR3 DNA reads TGTGCCAGCAGCCTCGCTGGGGGGGCCGCCCAAGAGACCCAGTACTTC.

The chain joins TRBV30 to TRBJ1-3; D is ambiguous. Germline V gene data show CDR1 as GTSNPN and CDR2 as SVGIG (reference sequence). Deletions cut 5 bases from V and 4 bases from J, with 9 bases between. The CDR3 is 12 residues long. CDR3 amino acids: CAWRPTGNTIYF. The CDR3 nucleotides read TGTGCCTGGCGGCCGACAGGAAACACCATATATTTT.

The chain couples TRBV15 to TRBJ2-3; 9 positions agree with TRBD2. The V gene's germline CDR1 is LNHNV and CDR2 YYDKDF (reference sequence). With V trimmed by 8 bases and J by 4 bases, 4 bases remained unmatched. The CDR3 extends over 13 amino acids. The DNA for the CDR3 is TGTGCCACCGGGCGGGGGGGTTCAGATACGCAGTATTTT. Residues: CATGRGGSDTQYF.

The V and J genes are TRBV28 and TRBJ1-5, with TRBD1 matching 7 bases. V shed 6 bases, J shed 0 bases, and the junction held 8 bases outside the gene matches. The CDR3 covers 16 residues. Germline CDR1 and CDR2: MDHEN and SYDVKM. The CDR3 loop is CASRPDRVYSNQPQHF. The CDR3 region has the DNA TGTGCCAGCAGACCCGACAGGGTTTATAGCAATCAGCCCCAGCATTTT.

CDR3 coding DNA: TGTGCCAGCAGCTCCATAACCGGGACAGGGGCTGGCTACACCTTC. It is translated as CASSSITGTGAGYTF. V and J are TRBV5-6 and TRBJ1-2; 10 bases fit TRBD1. The ends lost 3 bases at V and 7 bases at J; junction bases unmatched: 9. Per the germline V gene, CDR1 is SGHDT and CDR2 is YYEEEE. The CDR3 is made up of 15 amino acids.

The CDR3 sequence is CASSQQTGVHEQYF. CDR3 bases: TGCGCCAGCAGCCAACAAACAGGGGTCCACGAGCAGTACTTC. The chain recombines TRBV4-3 with TRBJ2-7, with 7 bases identical to TRBD1. Germline loops: CDR1 LGHNA, CDR2 YSLEER. The CDR3 length is 14 residues. The V segment lost 2 bases and the J segment 5 bases; nucleotides outside the gene matches: 6.

The J gene is TRBJ2-7, the V gene TRBV7-6; D is possibly TRBD2 (6 bases). The CDR3 runs 14 residues. The germline V gene encodes CDR1 SGHVS and CDR2 FNYEAQ. V was cut by 4 bases and J by 0 bases, with 10 bases left in between. This CDR3 reads CASSWGLNSYEQYF. The CDR3 region has the DNA TGTGCCAGCAGCTGGGGACTGAACTCCTACGAGCAGTACTTC.

A note on this clone: Other DNA sequences in this specimen translate into the identical CDR3. CDR3 sequence reads: CASSLGQNYGYTF. CDR3 coding DNA: TGTGCCAGCAGCTTAGGGCAGAACTATGGCTACACCTTC. The V gene is TRBV7-2, the J gene TRBJ1-2; no definite D call. The ends were cut back, 1 base at V and 2 bases at J, with 5 bases in the middle. Per germline, CDR1 SGHTA and CDR2 FQGNSA. This CDR3 is built from 13 residues.

The V call is TRBV5-6, the J call TRBJ2-1; maybe TRBD1 (6 bases). Germline assignment: CDR1 SGHDT and CDR2 YYEEEE. The CDR3 runs 12 residues. With 9 bases removed from V and 9 bases from J, the gap between germline ends came to 16 bases. CDR3 residues: CANSHRVREQFF. The CDR3 DNA reads as TGTGCCAACAGTCACAGGGTTCGTGAGCAGTTCTTC.

This clone was found once. J is TRBJ2-5 and V is TRBV6-5; no reliable D call. Deletions cut 3 bases from V and 5 bases from J, with 7 bases between. The germline gives CDR1 MNHEY, CDR2 SVGAGI. CDR3 length: 12 amino acids. The chain's CDR3 is CASSYGEETQYF. CDR3 DNA: TGTGCCAGCAGTTATGGTGAGGAGACCCAGTACTTC.

The genes are TRBV5-1 and TRBJ2-4, with D perhaps TRBD2 (7 bases). The germline V gene encodes CDR1 SGHRS and CDR2 YFSETQ. The CDR3 spans 15 residues. V dropped 0 bases and J dropped 5 bases, with 12 bases sitting between them. This chain's CDR3 is CASSLDGGGQNIQYF. CDR3 bases: TGCGCCAGCAGCTTGGATGGGGGGGGGCAAAACATTCAGTACTTC.

This chain uses TRBV18 with TRBJ1-1, with TRBD1 matching 10 bases. J lost 6 bases, V lost 2 bases, and 9 bases had no gene match. The CDR3 covers 16 residues. The germline CDR1 and CDR2 sequences are KGHSH and LQKENI. The CDR3 DNA reads TGTGCCAGCTCACCAACAATACTTGGGACAGGGGCTGAAGCTTTCTTT. It codes for CASSPTILGTGAEAFF.

The chain couples TRBV5-1 to TRBJ2-2; possible D gene TRBD2, 5 bases. CDR1 is SGHRS, CDR2 YFSETQ, per germline. This CDR3 has 15 residues. V was cut by 4 bases and J by 4 bases, with 14 bases left in between. CDR3 sequence reads: CASSPSGLRTGELFF. CDR3 sequence (DNA): TGCGCCAGCAGCCCTTCTGGACTGCGCACCGGGGAGCTGTTTTTT.

V is TRBV9 and J is TRBJ2-1, with D perhaps matching TRBD1 (7 bases). In germline, CDR1 is SGDLS, CDR2 YYNGEE. Trimming pared 4 bases from V and 7 bases from J, leaving 15 bases between. The CDR3 totals 14 residues. The CDR3 loop reads CASSQTPGGNEQFF. In DNA form, the CDR3 reads TGTGCCAGCAGCCAAACCCCAGGGGGGAATGAGCAGTTCTTC.

The chain recombines TRBV4-3 with TRBJ1-4; 7 bases map to TRBD1. The CDR3 sequence is 15 residues long. Germline V lookup: CDR1 LGHNA, CDR2 YSLEER. Trimming cost V 5 bases and J 0 bases; bases outside gene matches: 3. CDR3 region: CASSSQGATNEKLFF. The CDR3 bases are TGCGCCAGCAGCTCCCAGGGGGCAACTAATGAAAAACTGTTTTTT.

The chain links TRBV5-1 to TRBJ2-5; TRBD1 aligns across 9 bases. With 4 bases clipped from V and 2 bases from J, the junction kept 6 bases outside the gene matches. The CDR3 has 15 amino acids. The germline V gene encodes CDR1 SGHRS and CDR2 YFSETQ. CDR3 in DNA: TGCGCCAGCAGCCAAGGACAGGGGTTACAAGAGACCCAGTACTTC. This codes for CASSQGQGLQETQYF.

The chain links TRBV2 to TRBJ1-2; 8 bases are shared with TRBD1. This CDR3 has 13 residues. Trimming cost V 8 bases and J 4 bases; bases outside gene matches: 6. The germline V gene has CDR1 SNHLY and CDR2 FYNNEI. The CDR3 region has the DNA TGTGCCAGCCACCGGGACAGGTCCTATGGCTACACCTTC. Amino acids: CASHRDRSYGYTF.

The chain links TRBV30 to TRBJ1-4, with D perhaps TRBD1 (6 bases). This CDR3 contains 15 residues. Trimming cost V 3 bases and J 2 bases, with 13 bases left between them. CDR1 GTSNPN and CDR2 SVGIG come from the germline V gene (reference sequence). As DNA, the CDR3 is TGTGCCTGGAGCAGACAGGCCACGACTAATGAAAAACTGTTTTTT. This translates into CAWSRQATTNEKLFF.

The chain carries TRBV28 and TRBJ2-5, with 11 bases matching TRBD1. Losses at the gene ends were 4 bases for V and 4 bases for J; bases not matched to a gene: 5. CDR1 MDHEN and CDR2 SYDVKM come from the germline V gene. This CDR3 region has 15 residues. Here the CDR3 reads CASSSGQGALETQYF. For the CDR3, the DNA is TGTGCCAGCAGTTCCGGACAGGGGGCTCTAGAGACCCAGTACTTC. The whole variable domain, filled in from reference TRBV28 and TRBJ2-5, reads DVKVTQSSRYLVKRTGEKVFLECVQDMDHENMFWYRQDPGLGLRLIYFSYDVKMKEKGDIPEGYSVSREKKERFSLILESASTNQTSMYLCASSSGQGALETQYFGPGTRLLVL.

J is TRBJ1-5 and V is TRBV7-2, with D possibly matching TRBD1 (6 bases). The CDR3 runs 16 residues. Per germline, CDR1 SGHTA and CDR2 FQGNSA. With 2 bases removed from V and 4 bases from J, the gap between germline ends came to 15 bases. The CDR3 nucleotides read TGTGCCAGCAGCTTAAATGGCAGGGGCATAAATCAGCCCCAGCATTTT. Amino acids: CASSLNGRGINQPQHF.

The genes are TRBV5-1 and TRBJ2-2; possibly TRBD2 for D (5 bases). The germline V gene encodes CDR1 SGHRS and CDR2 YFSETQ. The CDR3 is made up of 13 amino acids. V was clipped by 2 bases and J by 4 bases, with 6 bases between them. In DNA, the CDR3 is TGCGCCAGCAGCTTTACTAGCACCGGGGAGCTGTTTTTT. This encodes CASSFTSTGELFF.

The rearrangement uses TRBV14 and TRBJ2-3; TRBD2 matches at 7 bases. Losses at the gene ends were 0 bases for V and 1 base for J; bases not matched to a gene: 4. The CDR3 is 16 amino acids. Germline loops: CDR1 SGHDN, CDR2 FVKESK. The CDR3 here is CASSQERLAGTDTQYF. For the CDR3, the DNA is TGTGCCAGCAGCCAAGAACGGCTAGCGGGCACAGATACGCAGTATTTT.

The CDR3 DNA reads TGTGCCAGTAGTATCGACAGGGTAACCCTTATGGACACTGAAGCTTTCTTT. Translated: CASSIDRVTLMDTEAFF. The V call is TRBV19, the J call TRBJ1-1, with 7 bases aligning to TRBD1. CDR3 length: 17 residues. V shed 3 bases, J shed 3 bases, and the junction held 13 bases outside the gene matches. Per germline, CDR1 LNHDA and CDR2 SQIVND (reference sequence). Full variable domain (remainder filled in from reference TRBV19 and TRBJ1-1): DGGITQSPKYLFRKEGQNVTLSCEQNLNHDAMYWYRQDPGQGLRLIYYSQIVNDFQKGDIAEGYSVSREKKESFPLTVTSAQKNPTAFYLCASSIDRVTLMDTEAFFGQGTRLTVV.

The J gene is TRBJ2-1, the V gene TRBV28, with D maybe TRBD2 (7 bases). Germline CDR1 reads MDHEN; CDR2 reads SYDVKM. The CDR3 is 15 amino acids. V dropped 6 bases and J dropped 7 bases, with 19 bases sitting between them. The CDR3 DNA follows: TGTGCCAGCAGGCTGGGGGGGGCTATGAGGAATGAGCAGTTCTTC. Translated, it gives CASRLGGAMRNEQFF.

The V call is TRBV5-6, the J call TRBJ2-3, with 12 bases aligning to TRBD2. Trimming at V came to 3 bases and at J to 2 bases, leaving 10 bases not matched to a gene. CDR3 length: 18 residues. Germline V gene data show CDR1 as SGHDT and CDR2 as YYEEEE. CDR3 residues: CASSSSGLAGNPTDTQYF. The CDR3 bases are TGTGCCAGCAGCTCTTCGGGACTAGCGGGCAACCCCACAGATACGCAGTATTTT.

This rearrangement joins TRBV4-3 to TRBJ1-1; D is unclear. The CDR3 spans 17 residues. V was trimmed by 1 base and J by 0 bases, leaving 15 bases between them. Per germline, CDR1 LGHNA and CDR2 YSLEER. The CDR3 DNA reads TGCGCCAGCAGCCAAGGTCGTCCGGGAGCCTTGAACACTGAAGCTTTCTTT. It specifies CASSQGRPGALNTEAFF.

The CDR3 coding sequence is TGTGCCAGCAGTCCTTGGACAGGGAGCTCTGGAAACACCATATATTTT. It yields the protein CASSPWTGSSGNTIYF. V is TRBV28 and J is TRBJ1-3; 8 bases map to TRBD1. CDR1 and CDR2 from the germline V gene are MDHEN and SYDVKM. CDR3 size: 16 residues. Trimming removed 5 bases from V and 0 bases from J; junction bases left unmatched: 6.

This chain connects TRBV6-5 to TRBJ2-5; 7 bases map to TRBD1. Germline V gene lookup returns CDR1 MNHEY and CDR2 SVGAGI. The CDR3 sequence is 12 residues long. V shed 6 bases, J shed 4 bases, and the junction held 2 bases outside the gene matches. CDR3 nucleotides: TGTGCCAGCAGAGGGGGCAGAGAGACCCAGTACTTC. Encoded protein: CASRGGRETQYF.

A note on this clone: The junction does not match germline at one end; this may be a read error. V usage is TRBV14 and J usage is TRBJ1-2; 7 bases match TRBD1. This CDR3 spans 10 amino acids. Germline V gene data show CDR1 as SGHDN and CDR2 as FVKESK. The CDR3 coding sequence is TGCCCGGCAGAGACAGGGGGCTACACCTTC. As protein: CPAETGGYTF.